This note documents a single T cell receptor beta chain sequence. This sample is part of a study of blood T cell repertoires in COVID-19. On the study more broadly: PBMCs, B-cell-depleted T cells, or T cells were the source of the cDNA or gDNA that made up the material.

Generated by immunoSEQ multiplex PCR, the TCRdb table keeps only in-frame clones and is missing some. The data contain 120,000 to 150,000 clones, roughly 90% of them singletons. The germline V gene encodes CDR1 SGHNT and CDR2 YENEEA. The junction had 12 bases not matched to a gene; V was cut back by 4 bases and J by 8 bases. CDR3 length: 16 amino acids. The TCR was taken from a human donor in a cohort sampled during active COVID-19. Sequencing was performed on peripheral blood. The chain has TRBV11-3 and TRBJ2-1; 9 bases fit TRBD1. The CDR3 loop reads CASSSTGTGLFDEQFF. The CDR3 DNA is TGTGCCAGCAGCTCAACCGGGACAGGGCTCTTCGATGAGCAGTTCTTC.